The clone carrying this TCR beta chain has a handful of counts. Vbeta (60) and Jbeta (13) primers were used in the PCR. Assay: immunoSEQ multiplex PCR; the TCRdb copy retains only in-frame clones and omits some. Of 150,000 to 180,000 clones listed, approximately 81% are singletons. The sample is drawn from a study of cytomegalovirus exposure and HLA in healthy donors. The CDR3 has 14 amino acids. Germline V gene data show CDR1 as MNHNS and CDR2 as SASEGT. Material for sequencing was PBMCs. This chain links TRBV6-1 with TRBJ2-5; 11 bases align to TRBD2. The tail of the sequence fits TRBJ2-7 better, so the J call may be wrong. This receptor was identified in a man aged 18 to 29 in good health and CMV-seronegative. CDR3 residues: CASPPTSGVYEQYF. CDR3 DNA sequence: TGTGCCAGTCCGCCGACTAGCGGGGTCTACGAGCAGTACTTC.